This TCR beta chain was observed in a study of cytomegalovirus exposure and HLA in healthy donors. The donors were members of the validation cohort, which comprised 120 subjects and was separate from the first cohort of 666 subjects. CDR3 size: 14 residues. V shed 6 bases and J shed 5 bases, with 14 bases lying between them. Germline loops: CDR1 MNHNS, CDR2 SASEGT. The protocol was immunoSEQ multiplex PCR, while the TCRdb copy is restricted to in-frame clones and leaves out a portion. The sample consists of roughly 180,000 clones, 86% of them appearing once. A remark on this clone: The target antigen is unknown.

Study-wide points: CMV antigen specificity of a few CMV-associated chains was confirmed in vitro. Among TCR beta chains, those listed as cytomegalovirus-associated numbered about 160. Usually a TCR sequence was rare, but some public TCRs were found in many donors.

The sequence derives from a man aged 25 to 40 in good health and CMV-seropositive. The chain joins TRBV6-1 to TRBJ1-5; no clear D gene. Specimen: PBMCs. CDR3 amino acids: CASSGPARDQPQHF. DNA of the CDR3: TGTGCCAGCAGCGGACCCGCTAGGGATCAGCCCCAGCATTTT.